The sample holds a few counts of the clone carrying this TCR beta chain. Its antigen is currently unknown. These data are taken from a study of blood T cells in healthy people across ages. It was with a sample-barcoded 5' primer and a J-beta primer mix that a second PCR of roughly 7 to 12 cycles was run. TCRdb re-derived calls from the 5' RACE reads in MiXCR, one entry per CDR3 protein. Among almost 1 million distinct CDR3 sequences, just over 50% were seen once, and the ten largest hold about 21%. The J segment lost 3 bases and the V segment lost 2 bases, leaving 7 bases of the junction unmatched. The CDR3 spans 16 residues. CDR1 is LNHNV, CDR2 YYDKDF, per germline (reference sequence). General observations from the study: Roughly linear age-related decline in beta diversity appeared, significant by age about 37.

The chain combines TRBV15 with TRBJ2-3; 8 bases align to TRBD2. Material: blood. The sequence was collected from a woman in her sixties or seventies in good health. The CDR3 region has the DNA TGTGCCACCAGCAGAAAAAGCGGGAGCGGGACAGATACGCAGTATTTT. Protein: CATSRKSGSGTDTQYF. The full variable domain, rest sourced from reference TRBV15 and TRBJ2-3, is DAMVIQNPRYQVTQFGKPVTLSCSQTLNHNVMYWYQQKSSQAPKLLFHYYDKDFNNEADTPDNFQSRRPNTSFCFLDIRSPGLGDTAMYLCATSRKSGSGTDTQYFGPGTRLTVL.